A single sample is the source of the 27 T cell receptor beta chains below, sequenced in a study of shared clonotypes between healthy human individuals. TCRdb keeps only in-frame clones here, not all; method: immunoSEQ multiplex PCR. Among some 2,100,000 clones listed, approximately 96% were seen once. Specimen: naive CD4+ T cells sorted from blood. The subset here: CD45RA+ positively selected. The receptors were gathered from a man younger than 35 in good health.

About this clone itself: The identical CDR3 is also encoded by other nucleotide sequences in the sample. CDR3 residues: CASSLVAGPSYEQYF. The CDR3, as DNA: TGTGCCAGCAGCTTAGTAGCGGGCCCCTCCTACGAGCAGTACTTC. V is TRBV7-2 and J is TRBJ2-7; 7 bases match TRBD2. V was pared by 1 base and J by 0 bases, with 3 bases of the junction left unmatched. Germline V gene lookup returns CDR1 SGHTA and CDR2 FQGNSA. CDR3 length: 15 amino acids.

The chain links TRBV30 to TRBJ1-5; TRBD1 might be the D (6 bases). The V gene lost 0 bases and the J gene lost 1 base, with 13 bases spanning the gap. From germline, CDR1 is GTSNPN and CDR2 SVGIG (reference sequence). The CDR3 has 16 residues. Here the CDR3 reads CAWSVQGSFSNQPQHF. The CDR3 nucleotides read TGTGCCTGGAGTGTACAGGGCAGCTTCAGCAATCAGCCCCAGCATTTT.

The V and J genes are TRBV11-2 and TRBJ2-7; 7 nucleotides align to TRBD2. J gave up 2 bases and V 0 bases, and 7 bases lay outside the gene matches. CDR3 size: 16 residues. Germline V CDR1 and CDR2: SGHAT, FQNNGV. For the CDR3, the DNA is TGTGCCAGCAGCTTAGATCGCGGGGGAAACACCTACGAGCAGTACTTC. Protein: CASSLDRGGNTYEQYF.

The chain uses TRBV6-1 and TRBJ2-5, with TRBD1 identical over 8 bases. Unmatched junction bases numbered 3, after V lost 7 bases and J lost 5 bases. CDR3 length: 12 amino acids. The germline V gene encodes CDR1 MNHNS and CDR2 SASEGT. The CDR3, as DNA: TGTGCCAGCACCAACAGGGGGGAGACCCAGTACTTC. As protein: CASTNRGETQYF.

This chain links TRBV5-4 with TRBJ2-7; 7 nucleotides align to TRBD1. CDR3 length: 13 amino acids. Germline V gives CDR1 SGHNT, CDR2 YYREEE (reference sequence). Trimming at V came to 4 bases and at J to 6 bases, leaving 7 bases not matched to a gene. This CDR3 is CASSRTGAGEQYF. CDR3 in DNA: TGTGCCAGCAGCCGGACAGGAGCCGGCGAGCAGTACTTC. Variable domain in full (rest from reference TRBV5-4 and TRBJ2-7): ETGVTQSPTHLIKTRGQQVTLRCSSQSGHNTVSWYQQALGQGPQFIFQYYREEENGRGNFPPRFSGLQFPNYSSELNVNALELDDSALYLCASSRTGAGEQYFGPGTRLTVT.

The V gene is TRBV7-2, the J gene TRBJ1-5, with TRBD1 matching over 7 bases. The CDR3 extends over 14 amino acids. V was pared by 6 bases and J by 4 bases, with 6 bases of the junction left unmatched. Germline CDR1 and CDR2: SGHTA and FQGNSA. The CDR3 nucleotides read TGTGCCAGCAGTTCCCAGGGGGAAAATCAGCCCCAGCATTTT. This sequence encodes CASSSQGENQPQHF.

CDR3 bases: TGTGCCAGCTCACCGACGGCGGGGTTGAGTAATGAGCAGTTCTTC. Translation: CASSPTAGLSNEQFF. V is TRBV18 and J is TRBJ2-1, with D possibly being TRBD2 (6 bases). V was shortened by 3 bases and J by 7 bases, with 16 bases between the two germline ends. This CDR3 is 15 amino acids long. Germline assignment: CDR1 KGHSH and CDR2 LQKENI.

The gene calls are TRBV18 and TRBJ2-7; 8 bases agree with TRBD1. Germline V gives CDR1 KGHSH, CDR2 LQKENI. V shed 3 bases, J shed 4 bases, and the junction held 8 bases outside the gene matches. There are 15 residues in the CDR3. CDR3 protein: CASSPYGQGGYEQYF. DNA for the CDR3: TGTGCCAGCTCACCTTACGGACAGGGTGGTTACGAGCAGTACTTC. The variable domain in full, completed from reference TRBV18 and TRBJ2-7, reads NAGVMQNPRHLVRRRGQEARLRCSPMKGHSHVYWYRQLPEEGLKFMVYLQKENIIDESGMPKERFSAEFPKEGPSILRIQQVVRGDSAAYFCASSPYGQGGYEQYFGPGTRLTVT.

The V gene is TRBV7-9, the J gene TRBJ2-3, with 8 positions matching TRBD1. J lost 5 bases, V lost 5 bases, and 9 bases had no gene match. Germline CDR1 is SEHNR and CDR2 is FQNEAQ (reference sequence). This CDR3 is built from 15 residues. CDR3 amino acids: CASSRGQGERDTQYF. The CDR3 DNA sequence: TGTGCCAGCAGCCGAGGACAGGGAGAGAGAGATACGCAGTATTTT.

In this sample, this clone turned up once. Distinct nucleotide sequences in the sample also encode this CDR3. The rearrangement uses TRBV2 and TRBJ1-2, with unresolved D. V shed 8 bases and J shed 2 bases, with 6 bases lying between them. The CDR3 is made up of 11 amino acids. Germline lookup yields CDR1 SNHLY and CDR2 FYNNEI. The CDR3 loop is CASGLNYGYTF. The CDR3 DNA sequence: TGTGCCAGCGGTCTGAACTATGGCTACACCTTC.

Remarks on this clone: The same CDR3 arises from other DNA sequences in this sample as well. The rearrangement uses TRBV6-4 and TRBJ1-6, with 7 bases lining up with TRBD1. The CDR3 spans 15 residues. Germline-derived CDR1 and CDR2 are MRHNA and SNTAGT. After removal of 2 bases from V and 7 bases from J, the junction contained 5 bases not matched to a gene. CDR3 DNA: TGTGCCAGCAGTGACGGCCAGGGGGGCAATTCACCCCTCCACTTT. This sequence encodes CASSDGQGGNSPLHF.

The chain couples TRBV12-5 to TRBJ1-2; possible D gene TRBD1, 5 bases. CDR1 is LGHNT and CDR2 is FRNRAP in the germline V gene. Trimming removed 4 bases at V and 5 bases at J, with 14 bases between. The CDR3 runs to 14 residues. The CDR3 reads CASGSHIQGYGYTF. In DNA form, the CDR3 reads TGTGCTAGTGGTTCGCATATTCAGGGTTATGGCTACACCTTC.

This sequence joins TRBV1 and TRBJ2-1; the table's D call of TRBD2 was not tested on the DNA. TRBV1 is a listed pseudogene. The CDR3 has 20 amino acids. CDR3 amino acids: CTSSQDLRLAPTDSYNEQFF. The CDR3 nucleotides read TGCACCAGCAGCCAAGATCTGAGACTAGCGCCAACCGACTCCTACAATGAGCAGTTCTTC.

This chain uses TRBV6-1 with TRBJ1-6; 9 nucleotides agree with TRBD1. V was pared by 2 bases and J by 1 base, with 9 bases of the junction left unmatched. Germline CDR1 and CDR2: MNHNS and SASEGT. CDR3 length equals 19 residues. In DNA, the CDR3 is TGTGCCAGCAGTGAATTGGGGACAGGGTATCGGTCCTATAATTCACCCCTCCACTTT. Translation: CASSELGTGYRSYNSPLHF.

V and J are TRBV5-1 and TRBJ1-2; tentative D call: TRBD1 (6 bases). Trimming took off 3 bases at V and 0 bases at J, with 12 bases between the two ends. The CDR3 is 15 amino acids. Germline CDR1 and CDR2: SGHRS and YFSETQ. CDR3 nucleotide sequence: TGCGCCAGCAGCTCTACCAGGGGAGCTAACTATGGCTACACCTTC. Its protein product is CASSSTRGANYGYTF.

J is TRBJ2-7 and V is TRBV19; 16 nucleotides agree with TRBD2. CDR3 length: 18 residues. The trim removed 3 bases at V and 3 bases at J, leaving 8 bases unmatched. Germline CDR1 and CDR2: LNHDA and SQIVND (reference sequence). The DNA for the CDR3 is TGTGCCAGTAGTATTCCCGGGACTAGCGGGAGGGTGAGCTACGAGCAGTACTTC. Amino acid sequence: CASSIPGTSGRVSYEQYF.

The genes are TRBV29-1 and TRBJ2-7; TRBD2 is a possible D gene (5 bases). Germline V gene data show CDR1 as SQVTM and CDR2 as ANQGSEA. Trimming cost V 6 bases and J 4 bases, with 7 bases left between them. The CDR3 is 10 residues long. The CDR3: CSVRTYEQYF. CDR3 DNA: TGCAGCGTAAGGACTTACGAGCAGTACTTC.

The chain links TRBV6-5 to TRBJ1-4, with TRBD1 matching over 9 bases. With V trimmed by 10 bases and J by 3 bases, 9 bases remained unmatched. This CDR3 comprises 15 residues. The germline CDR1 and CDR2 sequences are MNHEY and SVGAGI. The CDR3 spells CATQTGGMSNEKLFF. The CDR3 bases are TGTGCCACCCAGACAGGGGGTATGTCTAATGAAAAACTGTTTTTT.

The V and J genes are TRBV4-1 and TRBJ1-3; D is perhaps TRBD1 (6 bases). This CDR3 is 16 amino acids long. V gave up 4 bases and J gave up 1 base, with 14 bases separating them. Germline V gene sequence: CDR1 MGHRA, CDR2 YSYEKL. CDR3 amino acids: CASSPHGGASGNTIYF. The CDR3 nucleotides read TGCGCCAGCAGCCCCCACGGGGGGGCATCTGGAAACACCATATATTTT.

Of note for this clone: Other DNA sequences in the same sample also yield this CDR3. The chain links TRBV4-1 to TRBJ2-5, with a tentative D call TRBD2 (5 bases). Germline CDR1 and CDR2: MGHRA and YSYEKL. This CDR3 has 13 residues. Trimming took off 1 base at V and 4 bases at J, with 7 bases between the two ends. CDR3 coding DNA: TGCGCCAGCAGCCAAGGACTACCAGAGACCCAGTACTTC. Protein: CASSQGLPETQYF.

This chain joins TRBV9 and TRBJ2-7; 8 bases fit TRBD2. CDR1 SGDLS and CDR2 YYNGEE come from the germline V gene. The CDR3 sequence is 14 residues long. V was pared by 6 bases and J by 5 bases, with 10 bases of the junction left unmatched. The CDR3 nucleotides are TGTGCCAGCACGCCGGGACTAGAGGGAGACGAGCAGTACTTC. Translated, it gives CASTPGLEGDEQYF.

As to this clone: The sample has other DNA sequences that encode this CDR3 too. The gene calls are TRBV5-1 and TRBJ2-5, with 14 bases identical to TRBD2. CDR3 length: 16 amino acids. Germline trimming cut 4 bases from V and 1 base from J; bases unmatched to any gene: 3. The germline V gene encodes CDR1 SGHRS and CDR2 YFSETQ. CDR3 residues: CASSAGLAGGQETQYF. The CDR3 coding sequence is TGCGCCAGCAGCGCCGGACTAGCGGGGGGCCAAGAGACCCAGTACTTC.

The rearrangement links TRBV7-2 to TRBJ1-5, with D possibly being TRBD1 (5 bases). V gave up 1 base and J gave up 7 bases, with 11 bases separating them. The CDR3 is made up of 14 amino acids. Germline-derived CDR1 and CDR2 are SGHTA and FQGNSA. This chain's CDR3 is CASSLEQGRQPQHF. In nucleotides, the CDR3 is TGTGCCAGCAGCTTAGAGCAGGGCAGACAGCCCCAGCATTTT.

On this clone: The sample holds other DNA sequences that translate to the same CDR3. The gene calls are TRBV6-5 and TRBJ2-7; TRBD2 matches at 8 bases. J was trimmed by 2 bases and V by 2 bases; bases with no gene match: 5. The CDR3 extends over 15 amino acids. Looked up from germline, CDR1 is MNHEY and CDR2 is SVGAGI. The CDR3, as DNA: TGTGCCAGCAGTTACGGGCGGGAGGCTACCTACGAGCAGTACTTC. Amino acids: CASSYGREATYEQYF.

The chain employs TRBV4-2 and TRBJ2-5, with a tentative D call TRBD1 (6 bases). Germline lookup yields CDR1 LGHNA and CDR2 YNFKEQ. The CDR3 is 17 residues long. The V and J ends lost 0 bases and 3 bases respectively, with 17 bases between them. CDR3 protein: CASSQDRGRGWEETQYF. The CDR3 DNA is TGTGCCAGCAGCCAAGATCGGGGCAGGGGTTGGGAAGAGACCCAGTACTTC.

The chain combines TRBV19 with TRBJ2-2; 7 nucleotides align to TRBD1. Germline CDR1 LNHDA, CDR2 SQIVND (reference sequence). V was pared by 7 bases and J by 3 bases, with 2 bases of the junction left unmatched. This CDR3 contains 13 residues. CDR3 region: CASIQGYTGELFF. CDR3 nucleotide sequence: TGTGCCAGTATACAGGGGTACACCGGGGAGCTGTTTTTT.

The V and J genes are TRBV10-3 and TRBJ2-1; tentatively, D is TRBD1 (5 bases). Trimming took off 3 bases at V and 3 bases at J, with 9 bases between the two ends. Per the germline V gene, CDR1 is ENHRY and CDR2 is SYGVKD. The CDR3 totals 14 residues. The DNA for the CDR3 is TGTGCCATCAGTGAAGGGGCAGGCTACAATGAGCAGTTCTTC. This sequence encodes CAISEGAGYNEQFF.